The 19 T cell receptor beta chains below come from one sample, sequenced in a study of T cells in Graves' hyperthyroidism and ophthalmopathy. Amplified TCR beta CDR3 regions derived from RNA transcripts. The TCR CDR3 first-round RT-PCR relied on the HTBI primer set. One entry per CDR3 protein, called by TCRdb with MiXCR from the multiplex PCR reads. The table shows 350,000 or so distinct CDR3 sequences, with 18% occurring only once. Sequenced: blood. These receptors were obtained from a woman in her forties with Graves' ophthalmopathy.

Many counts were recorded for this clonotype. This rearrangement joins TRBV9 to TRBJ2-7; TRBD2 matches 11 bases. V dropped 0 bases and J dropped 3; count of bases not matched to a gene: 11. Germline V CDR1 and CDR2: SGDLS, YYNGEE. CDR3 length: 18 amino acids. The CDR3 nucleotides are TGTGCCAGCAGCGTAGCCGAAGATAGACTAGCGGGAAACTACGAGCAGTACTTC. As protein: CASSVAEDRLAGNYEQYF.

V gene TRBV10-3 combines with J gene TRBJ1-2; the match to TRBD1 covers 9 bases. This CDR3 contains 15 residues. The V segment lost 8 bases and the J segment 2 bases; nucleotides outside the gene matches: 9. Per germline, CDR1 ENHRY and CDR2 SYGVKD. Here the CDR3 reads CAIGWGQGGNYGYTF. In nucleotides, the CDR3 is TGTGCCATCGGGTGGGGACAGGGAGGAAACTATGGCTACACCTTC.

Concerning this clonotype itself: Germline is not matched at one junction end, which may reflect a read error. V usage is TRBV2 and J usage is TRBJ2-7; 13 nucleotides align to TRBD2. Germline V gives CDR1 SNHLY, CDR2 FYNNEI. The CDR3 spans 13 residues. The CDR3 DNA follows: TGTGCCAGCAGGGTAGGGACTAGCGGGACCAGTGTCTTC. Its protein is CASRVGTSGTSVF.

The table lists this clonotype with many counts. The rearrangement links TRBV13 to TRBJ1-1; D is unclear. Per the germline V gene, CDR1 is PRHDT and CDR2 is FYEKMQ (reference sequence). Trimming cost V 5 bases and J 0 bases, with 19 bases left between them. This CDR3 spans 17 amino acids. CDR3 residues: CASSGEQQRKMNTEAFF. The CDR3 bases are TGTGCCAGCAGCGGAGAACAGCAGCGTAAAATGAACACTGAAGCTTTCTTT.

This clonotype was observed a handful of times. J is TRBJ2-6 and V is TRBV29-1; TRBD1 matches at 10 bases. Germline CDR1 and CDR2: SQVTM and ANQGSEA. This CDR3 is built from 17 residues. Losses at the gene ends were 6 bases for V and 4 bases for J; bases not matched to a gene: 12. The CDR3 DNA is TGCAGCGTCCCCCGGGACAGGGGCCCGGGGGGGGCCAACGTCCTGACTTTC. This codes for CSVPRDRGPGGANVLTF.

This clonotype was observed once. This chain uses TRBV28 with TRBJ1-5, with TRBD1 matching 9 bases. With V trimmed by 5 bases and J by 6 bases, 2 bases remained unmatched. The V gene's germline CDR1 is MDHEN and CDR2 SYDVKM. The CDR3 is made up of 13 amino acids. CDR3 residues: CASSRTGAQPQHF. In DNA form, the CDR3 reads TGTGCCAGCAGTCGGACAGGGGCTCAGCCCCAGCATTTT.

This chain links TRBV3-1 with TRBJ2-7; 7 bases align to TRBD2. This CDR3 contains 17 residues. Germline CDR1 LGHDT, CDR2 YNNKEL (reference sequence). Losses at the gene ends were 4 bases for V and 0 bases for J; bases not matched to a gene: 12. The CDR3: CASSPTTGERDSYEQYF. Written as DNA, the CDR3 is TGTGCCAGCAGCCCAACGACGGGGGAGCGGGACTCCTACGAGCAGTACTTC.

CDR3 sequence: CASSLVGIQETQYF. The CDR3, as DNA: TGCGCCAGCAGCTTGGTCGGGATACAAGAGACCCAGTACTTC. The gene calls are TRBV5-1 and TRBJ2-5; a weak D match, TRBD2 (5 bases). CDR1 SGHRS and CDR2 YFSETQ come from the germline V gene. This CDR3 has 14 residues. V was clipped by 0 bases and J by 2 bases, with 8 bases between them.

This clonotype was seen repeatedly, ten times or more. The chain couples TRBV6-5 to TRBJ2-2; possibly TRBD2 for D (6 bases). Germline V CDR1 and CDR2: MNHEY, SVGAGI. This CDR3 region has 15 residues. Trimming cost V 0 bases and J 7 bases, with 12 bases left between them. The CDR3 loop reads CASSYSGGRGGELFF. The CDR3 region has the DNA TGTGCCAGCAGTTACTCAGGAGGGCGGGGCGGGGAGCTGTTTTTT.

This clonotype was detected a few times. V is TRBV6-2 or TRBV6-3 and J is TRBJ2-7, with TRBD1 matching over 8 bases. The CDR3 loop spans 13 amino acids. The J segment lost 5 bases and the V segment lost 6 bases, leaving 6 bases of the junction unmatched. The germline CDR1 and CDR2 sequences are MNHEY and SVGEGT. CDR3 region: CASSRTGTDEQYF. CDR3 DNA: TGTGCCAGCAGCCGGACAGGGACGGACGAGCAGTACTTC.

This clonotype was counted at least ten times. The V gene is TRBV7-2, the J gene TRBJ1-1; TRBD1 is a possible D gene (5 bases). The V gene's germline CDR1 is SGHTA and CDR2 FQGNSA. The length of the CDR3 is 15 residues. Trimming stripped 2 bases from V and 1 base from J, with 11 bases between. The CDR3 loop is CASSLTGRWNTEAFF. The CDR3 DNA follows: TGTGCCAGCAGCTTAACGGGGCGGTGGAACACTGAAGCTTTCTTT.

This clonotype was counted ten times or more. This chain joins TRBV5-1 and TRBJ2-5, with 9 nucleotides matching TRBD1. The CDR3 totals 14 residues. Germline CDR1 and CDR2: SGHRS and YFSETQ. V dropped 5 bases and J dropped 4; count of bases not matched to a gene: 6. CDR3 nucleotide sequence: TGCGCCAGCAGAAGGACAGGGGTGATAGAGACCCAGTACTTC. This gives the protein CASRRTGVIETQYF.

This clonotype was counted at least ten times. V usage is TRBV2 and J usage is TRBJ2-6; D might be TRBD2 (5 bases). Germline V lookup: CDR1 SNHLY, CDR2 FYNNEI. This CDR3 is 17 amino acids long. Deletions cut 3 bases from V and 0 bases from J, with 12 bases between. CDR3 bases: TGTGCCAGCAGTGACGAGGGATGGAGCTCTGGGGCCAACGTCCTGACTTTC. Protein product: CASSDEGWSSGANVLTF.

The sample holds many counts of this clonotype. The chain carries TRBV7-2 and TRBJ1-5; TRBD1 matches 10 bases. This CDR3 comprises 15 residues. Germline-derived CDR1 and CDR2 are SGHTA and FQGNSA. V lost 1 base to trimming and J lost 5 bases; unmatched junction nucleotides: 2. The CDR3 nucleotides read TGTGCCAGCAGCTTAGGGGACAGGGGTCATCAGCCCCAGCATTTT. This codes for CASSLGDRGHQPQHF. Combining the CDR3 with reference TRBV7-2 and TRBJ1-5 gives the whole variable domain GAGVSQSPSNKVTEKGKDVELRCDPISGHTALYWYRQSLGQGLEFLIYFQGNSAPDKSGLPSDRFSAERTGGSVSTLTIQRTQQEDSAVYLCASSLGDRGHQPQHFGDGTRLSIL.

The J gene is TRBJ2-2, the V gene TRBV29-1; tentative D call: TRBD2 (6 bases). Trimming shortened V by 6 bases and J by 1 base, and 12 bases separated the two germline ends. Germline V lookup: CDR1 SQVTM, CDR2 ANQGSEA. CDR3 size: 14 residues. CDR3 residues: CSVTGLGNTGELFF. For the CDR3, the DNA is TGCAGCGTCACGGGACTGGGGAACACCGGGGAGCTGTTTTTT.

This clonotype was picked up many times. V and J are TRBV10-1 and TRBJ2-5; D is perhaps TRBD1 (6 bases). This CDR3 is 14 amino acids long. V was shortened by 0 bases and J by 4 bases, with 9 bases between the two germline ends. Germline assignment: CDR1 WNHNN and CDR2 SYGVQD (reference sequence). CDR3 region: CASSESLRGETQYF. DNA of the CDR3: TGCGCCAGCAGTGAGTCACTCAGGGGAGAGACCCAGTACTTC.

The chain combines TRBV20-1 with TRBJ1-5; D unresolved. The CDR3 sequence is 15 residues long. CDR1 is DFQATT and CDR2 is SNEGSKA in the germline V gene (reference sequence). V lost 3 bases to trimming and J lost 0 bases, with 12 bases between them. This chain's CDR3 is CSARSQDYSNQPQHF. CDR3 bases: TGCAGTGCTAGGTCCCAGGACTATAGCAATCAGCCCCAGCATTTT.

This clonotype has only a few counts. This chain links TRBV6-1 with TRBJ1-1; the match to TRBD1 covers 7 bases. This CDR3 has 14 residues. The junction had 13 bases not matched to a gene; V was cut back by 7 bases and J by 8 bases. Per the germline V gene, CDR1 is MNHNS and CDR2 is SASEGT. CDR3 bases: TGTGCCAGCAATGGGGGCGTCAGGGGGACCGAAGCTTTCTTT. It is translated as CASNGGVRGTEAFF.

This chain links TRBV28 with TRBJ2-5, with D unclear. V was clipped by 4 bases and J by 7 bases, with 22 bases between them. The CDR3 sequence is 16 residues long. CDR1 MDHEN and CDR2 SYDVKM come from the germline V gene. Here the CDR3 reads CASSSGQAWVARTQYF. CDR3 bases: TGTGCCAGCAGTTCCGGTCAGGCGTGGGTCGCGAGGACCCAGTACTTC.